The 16 T cell receptor beta chains listed next were all sequenced from one sample in a study of breast tumors, draining lymph nodes, adjacent tissues. Breast cancer patients provided tissue from their axillary draining lymph nodes. MiXCR was run by TCRdb on the multiplex PCR reads, yielding one entry per CDR3 protein. The table includes fewer than 200,000 distinct CDR3 sequences, 30% to 35% detected once. What was sequenced was axillary lymph node tissue. The receptors shown here come from a female donor with breast cancer. Some clones in this sample may be carry-over from other donors' samples.

V and J are TRBV27 and TRBJ2-3; TRBD2 aligns across 10 bases. Germline V CDR1 and CDR2: MNHEY, SMNVEV (reference sequence). With 4 bases clipped from V and 1 base from J, the junction kept 2 bases outside the gene matches. CDR3 size: 15 residues. CDR3 sequence: CASSSGLAGTDTQYF. The CDR3, as DNA: TGTGCCAGCAGTTCAGGACTAGCGGGCACAGATACGCAGTATTTT.

V is TRBV7-2 and J is TRBJ2-1; TRBD2 agrees at 13 bases. V shed 6 bases, J shed 0 bases, and the junction held 8 bases outside the gene matches. Germline V gives CDR1 SGHTA, CDR2 FQGNSA. CDR3 size: 18 residues. The CDR3 loop reads CASRKGTSGTSSYNEQFF. CDR3 nucleotide sequence: TGTGCCAGCAGGAAAGGGACTAGCGGGACAAGCTCCTACAATGAGCAGTTCTTC.

At least ten counts were recorded for this clonotype. The genes are TRBV4-1 and TRBJ2-2, with 9 bases identical to TRBD1. The ends lost 2 bases at V and 6 bases at J; junction bases unmatched: 7. This CDR3 region has 16 residues. Germline V gene sequence: CDR1 MGHRA, CDR2 YSYEKL. DNA for the CDR3: TGCGCCAGCAGCCAAACGCGACAGGGGGGGGCCGGGGAGCTGTTTTTT. Its translation: CASSQTRQGGAGELFF.

This clonotype was seen more than once but under ten times. A junction end diverges from the germline sequence, so it may reflect a read error. The chain recombines TRBV6-5 with TRBJ2-7; 11 nucleotides align to TRBD2. From germline, CDR1 is MNHEY and CDR2 SVGAGI. The CDR3 spans 15 residues. This CDR3 reads CASSHSSGGSYEQYF. In DNA, the CDR3 is TGTGCCAGCAGTCACTCTAGCGGGGGGTCCTACGAGCAGTACTTC.

As regards this clonotype: It may be a read error: a sequence one base away is much more abundant. The chain combines TRBV20-1 with TRBJ2-4; 7 bases match TRBD1. The CDR3 has 14 residues. The germline V gene has CDR1 DFQATT and CDR2 SNEGSKA (reference sequence). The chain's CDR3 is CSAGKQGTKTIQYF. CDR3 bases: TGCAGTGCTGGAAAACAGGGGACCAAAACCATTCAGTACTTC.

This clonotype was recorded at least ten times. The chain carries TRBV29-1 and TRBJ1-4, with TRBD1 as a possible D gene (5 bases). The CDR3 is 13 residues long. The germline V and J ends were trimmed by 4 bases and 7 bases, with 13 bases remaining between them. Germline V gives CDR1 SQVTM, CDR2 ANQGSEA. Written as DNA, the CDR3 is TGCAGCGTTGGAGAGGGGCGGGGTGAAAAACTGTTTTTT. This codes for CSVGEGRGEKLFF. Looking up the rest from reference TRBV29-1 and TRBJ1-4 gives the full variable domain: SAVISQKPSRDICQRGTSLTIQCQVDSQVTMMFWYRQQPGQSLTLIATANQGSEATYESGFVIDKFPISRPNLTFSTLTVSNMSPEDSSIYLCSVGEGRGEKLFFGSGTQLSVL.

This clonotype was picked up many times. This rearrangement joins TRBV18 to TRBJ2-7; TRBD1 matches at 10 bases. The CDR3 has 17 residues. V was pared by 0 bases and J by 2 bases, with 7 bases of the junction left unmatched. Germline CDR1 is KGHSH and CDR2 is LQKENI. CDR3 region: CASSPPEGQGWTYEQYF. CDR3 bases: TGTGCCAGCTCACCACCGGAGGGACAGGGGTGGACCTACGAGCAGTACTTC.

The V gene is TRBV6-5, the J gene TRBJ1-4; TRBD1 matches 9 bases. CDR1 is MNHEY, CDR2 SVGAGI, per germline. V lost 4 bases to trimming and J lost 3 bases; unmatched junction nucleotides: 3. This CDR3 spans 15 amino acids. CDR3 loop: CASSLQGAPNEKLFF. DNA for the CDR3: TGTGCCAGCAGTTTACAGGGGGCGCCTAATGAAAAACTGTTTTTT.

The table lists this clonotype with many counts. V usage is TRBV5-5 and J usage is TRBJ2-3; 7 nucleotides line up with TRBD1. The J segment lost 0 bases and the V segment lost 4 bases, leaving 8 bases of the junction unmatched. The length of the CDR3 is 16 residues. Per germline, CDR1 SGHKS and CDR2 YYEKEE (reference sequence). CDR3 protein: CASSLRGSPSTDTQYF. The CDR3 region has the DNA TGTGCCAGCAGCCTCAGGGGGTCACCTAGCACAGATACGCAGTATTTT. Full variable domain (outside the CDR3, taken from reference TRBV5-5 and TRBJ2-3): DAGVTQSPTHLIKTRGQQVTLRCSPISGHKSVSWYQQVLGQGPQFIFQYYEKEERGRGNFPDRFSARQFPNYSSELNVNALLLGDSALYLCASSLRGSPSTDTQYFGPGTRLTVL.

The genes are TRBV2 and TRBJ1-3, with a possible D match to TRBD1 (5 bases). Germline V lookup: CDR1 SNHLY, CDR2 FYNNEI. The germline V and J ends were trimmed by 7 bases and 0 bases, with 16 bases remaining between them. The CDR3 loop spans 16 amino acids. The CDR3 region has the DNA TGTGCCAGCATACTAGCGGGGGACGGCTCTGGAAACACCATATATTTT. Translation gives CASILAGDGSGNTIYF.

There are many counts of this clonotype. V is TRBV29-1 and J is TRBJ1-2; D unclear. CDR1 and CDR2 from the germline V gene are SQVTM and ANQGSEA. Trimming pared 4 bases from V and 2 bases from J, leaving 8 bases between. The CDR3 runs 12 residues. CDR3 protein: CSVAGENYGYTF. CDR3 DNA: TGCAGCGTTGCCGGGGAGAACTATGGCTACACCTTC.

The table lists this clonotype with many counts. As DNA, the CDR3 is TGTGCCAGCAGGTGGCAGAGTAATGAAAAACTGTTTTTT. It is translated as CASRWQSNEKLFF. This rearrangement joins TRBV6-5 to TRBJ1-4; D call uncertain. CDR1 and CDR2 (germline): MNHEY, SVGAGI. The CDR3 has 13 amino acids. Deletions cut 6 bases from V and 4 bases from J, with 9 bases between.

The V and J genes are TRBV20-1 and TRBJ1-2; 8 nucleotides match TRBD1. There are 12 residues in the CDR3. Germline V CDR1 and CDR2: DFQATT, SNEGSKA (reference sequence). V lost 4 bases to trimming and J lost 5 bases; unmatched junction nucleotides: 3. Written as DNA, the CDR3 is TGCAGTGCTACCGGGACAGGTTATGGCTACACCTTC. Protein: CSATGTGYGYTF.

The sample holds many counts of this clonotype. The rearrangement uses TRBV24-1 and TRBJ2-5, with D perhaps TRBD1 (6 bases). Germline CDR1 reads KGHDR; CDR2 reads SFDVKD. CDR3 size: 16 residues. V was shortened by 4 bases and J by 0 bases, with 14 bases between the two germline ends. This CDR3 reads CATSDYGTRHQETQYF. The CDR3, as DNA: TGTGCCACCAGTGACTACGGGACACGGCACCAAGAGACCCAGTACTTC.

Regarding this clonotype: A much larger clone lies a single base off, so this may be a read error. The chain joins TRBV12-3 or TRBV12-4 to TRBJ1-5; D unclear. This CDR3 region has 14 residues. The CDR3 DNA follows: TGTGCCGGCAGTTTAGTCCAGGTCAATCAGCCCCAGCATTTT. Amino acid sequence: CAGSLVQVNQPQHF.

This clonotype has ten or more counts. The chain's CDR3 is CASSLGQGNEKLFF. CDR3 nucleotides: TGTGCCAGCAGCTTAGGACAGGGGAATGAAAAACTGTTTTTT. The chain uses TRBV13 and TRBJ1-4; 7 positions agree with TRBD1. V shed 0 bases and J 5 bases; nucleotides not matched to a gene: 0. Per germline, CDR1 PRHDT and CDR2 FYEKMQ (reference sequence). CDR3 length: 14 amino acids.